The 22 T cell receptor beta chains below all came from one sample that was sequenced in a study of human T cells and chemical hapten exposure. Time point meaning: pre-sensitization, week 0. Indicated treatment: therapeutic diphenylcyclopropenone sensitization with weekly scalp DPC. Via MiXCR, TCRdb re-called the RACE reads, giving one row per CDR3 protein. The sample carries approximately 52,000 distinct CDR3 sequences, approximately 8.8% recorded once. This specimen consisted of whole blood, obtained in connection with sensitization to the hapten diphenylcyclopropenone (DPC). The receptors stem from a woman between 40 and 55 years old with alopecia areata. Some clones in this sample may be carry-over from other donors' samples.

In this sample, this clonotype turned up many times. The chain uses TRBV30 and TRBJ2-2; D is ambiguous. Trimming stripped 8 bases from V and 1 base from J, with 5 bases between. The CDR3 consists of 11 residues. Germline V gives CDR1 GTSNPN, CDR2 SVGIG (reference sequence). CDR3 in DNA: TGTGCCGGATGGAACACCGGGGAGCTGTTTTTT. It translates to CAGWNTGELFF. The whole variable domain, remainder taken from reference TRBV30 and TRBJ2-2, is SQTIHQWPATLVQPVGSPLSLECTVEGTSNPNLYWYRQAAGRGLQLLFYSVGIGQISSEVPQNLSASRPQDRQFILSSKKLLLSDSGFYLCAGWNTGELFFGEGSRLTVL.

Many counts were recorded for this clonotype. The J gene is TRBJ1-1, the V gene TRBV4-3, with D possibly matching TRBD1 (5 bases). Germline V gene data show CDR1 as LGHNA and CDR2 as YSLEER. V was trimmed by 3 bases and J by 6 bases, leaving 11 bases between them. There are 13 residues in the CDR3. The CDR3 region is CASSQHQGSEAFF. CDR3 in DNA: TGCGCCAGCAGCCAGCACCAGGGTTCTGAAGCTTTCTTT.

CDR3 loop: CASRPPQRNTEAFF. For the CDR3, the DNA is TGTGCCAGCAGGCCCCCACAGAGGAACACTGAAGCTTTCTTT. The chain carries TRBV2 and TRBJ1-1; D ambiguous. Trimming stripped 6 bases from V and 1 base from J, with 12 bases between. CDR3 length equals 14 residues. CDR1 is SNHLY and CDR2 is FYNNEI in the germline V gene.

In its sample, this clonotype was seen many times. The V gene is TRBV4-1, the J gene TRBJ2-7, with TRBD1 identical over 10 bases. The J segment lost 3 bases and the V segment lost 5 bases, leaving 13 bases of the junction unmatched. The CDR3 spans 17 residues. Germline V gene sequence: CDR1 MGHRA, CDR2 YSYEKL. CDR3 amino acids: CASSGRPGTGVYYEQYF. Here the CDR3 DNA reads TGCGCCAGCAGCGGGCGACCCGGGACAGGGGTATACTACGAGCAGTACTTC.

This clonotype was picked up many times. The chain combines TRBV12-5 with TRBJ2-1; D might be TRBD2 (6 bases). The CDR3 length is 15 residues. Trimming took 5 bases from V and 3 from J, leaving 14 bases between them. Germline lookup yields CDR1 LGHNT and CDR2 FRNRAP. The CDR3 region has the DNA TGTGCTAGTGGTAAACGTAGCGGAGGCTACAATGAGCAGTTCTTC. Translation gives CASGKRSGGYNEQFF.

This clonotype was seen at least ten times. This chain uses TRBV6-1 with TRBJ1-1, with TRBD1 identical over 7 bases. CDR3 length equals 13 residues. CDR1 MNHNS and CDR2 SASEGT come from the germline V gene. V was clipped by 7 bases and J by 1 base; unmatched bases: 3. The CDR3 loop is CASIGTANTEAFF. DNA for the CDR3: TGTGCCAGCATTGGGACAGCGAACACTGAAGCTTTCTTT.

The table lists this clonotype with many counts. The chain uses TRBV2 and TRBJ1-4; D is possibly TRBD1 (5 bases). The germline CDR1 and CDR2 sequences are SNHLY and FYNNEI. With 8 bases removed from V and 0 bases from J, the gap between germline ends came to 10 bases. This CDR3 is 14 amino acids long. This CDR3 reads CASLRQTTNEKLFF. The CDR3 DNA reads as TGTGCCAGCCTTCGACAGACAACTAATGAAAAACTGTTTTTT.

This clonotype came up many times. The chain combines TRBV4-2 with TRBJ1-6; no reliable D call. The CDR3 is made up of 18 amino acids. Germline V gene lookup returns CDR1 LGHNA and CDR2 YNFKEQ. The ends were cut back, 0 bases at V and 3 bases at J, with 15 bases in the middle. For the CDR3, the DNA is TGTGCCAGCAGCCAAGATAGCGGAGGGATTGACTATAATTCACCCCTCCACTTT. Translating gives CASSQDSGGIDYNSPLHF.

This clonotype was recorded a few times. The rearrangement joins TRBV5-1 to TRBJ1-2, with 8 bases that match TRBD1. V lost 5 bases, J lost 11 bases, and 8 bases stayed unmatched. Germline CDR1 and CDR2: SGHRS and YFSETQ. The CDR3 has 12 residues. The CDR3 DNA reads TGCGCCAGCAGTCTGGACAGGGCGAAGTACACCTTC. It translates to CASSLDRAKYTF.

The chain employs TRBV5-5 and TRBJ2-5; TRBD2 agrees at 8 bases. Per the germline V gene, CDR1 is SGHKS and CDR2 is YYEKEE (reference sequence). The CDR3 is made up of 16 amino acids. Unmatched junction bases numbered 7, after V lost 1 base and J lost 2 bases. The CDR3 DNA reads TGTGCCAGCAGCTTGCTGCGGGGGGCCATACAAGAGACCCAGTACTTC. As protein: CASSLLRGAIQETQYF. Combining the CDR3 with reference TRBV5-5 and TRBJ2-5 gives the whole variable domain DAGVTQSPTHLIKTRGQQVTLRCSPISGHKSVSWYQQVLGQGPQFIFQYYEKEERGRGNFPDRFSARQFPNYSSELNVNALLLGDSALYLCASSLLRGAIQETQYFGPGTRLLVL.

This chain uses TRBV7-2 with TRBJ1-4; D not certain. Trimming cost V 5 bases and J 7 bases, with 17 bases left between them. The CDR3 covers 15 residues. CDR1 and CDR2 (germline): SGHTA, FQGNSA. The CDR3 DNA is TGTGCCAGCAGCACCGGGGAGTTCCGGGGTGAAAAACTGTTTTTT. It translates to CASSTGEFRGEKLFF. Filled out from reference TRBV7-2 and TRBJ1-4, the complete variable domain reads GAGVSQSPSNKVTEKGKDVELRCDPISGHTALYWYRQSLGQGLEFLIYFQGNSAPDKSGLPSDRFSAERTGGSVSTLTIQRTQQEDSAVYLCASSTGEFRGEKLFFGSGTQLSVL.

This clonotype was seen ten or more times. The V call is TRBV29-1, the J call TRBJ2-7; D is uncertain. The CDR3 extends over 13 amino acids. V lost 7 bases and J 2 bases, leaving 15 bases between the germline ends. The germline V gene has CDR1 SQVTM and CDR2 ANQGSEA. CDR3 in amino acids: CSARSGIPYEQYF. DNA of the CDR3: TGCAGCGCGCGATCAGGTATCCCCTACGAGCAGTACTTC.

This clonotype was recorded many times. CDR3 sequence reads: CSVEVGPYGYTF. The CDR3 DNA reads TGCAGCGTTGAAGTCGGCCCCTATGGCTACACCTTC. The chain couples TRBV29-1 to TRBJ1-2; D gene unclear. In germline, CDR1 is SQVTM, CDR2 ANQGSEA. Trimming removed 1 base at V and 4 bases at J, with 7 bases between. The CDR3 spans 12 residues.

This clonotype was found many times. The CDR3 spells CASSLLAGVDEQFF. The CDR3 bases are TGTGCCAGCAGCTTACTAGCGGGGGTTGATGAGCAGTTCTTC. The rearrangement joins TRBV7-9 to TRBJ2-1; 10 bases are shared with TRBD2. The CDR3 consists of 14 residues. Trimming removed 2 bases from V and 8 bases from J; junction bases left unmatched: 3. The V gene's germline CDR1 is SEHNR and CDR2 FQNEAQ (reference sequence).

This clonotype was counted ten times or more. This chain joins TRBV15 and TRBJ2-3; 10 bases align to TRBD1. Germline CDR1 is LNHNV and CDR2 is YYDKDF (reference sequence). The CDR3 runs to 15 residues. V lost 4 bases, J lost 4 bases, and 5 bases stayed unmatched. CDR3 residues: CATSIPGQGSDTQYF. In DNA, the CDR3 is TGTGCCACCAGCATCCCGGGACAGGGGTCAGATACGCAGTATTTT.

This clonotype has a count of ten or more. The chain has TRBV7-8 and TRBJ1-4, with a possible D match to TRBD1 (5 bases). This CDR3 region has 13 residues. Trimming stripped 2 bases from V and 8 bases from J, with 9 bases between. CDR1 and CDR2 (germline): SGHVS, FQNEAQ. This CDR3 reads CASSLRGWEKLFF. CDR3 bases: TGTGCCAGCAGCTTAAGGGGTTGGGAAAAACTGTTTTTT.

This clonotype was picked up many times. The J gene is TRBJ1-5, the V gene TRBV7-8; D is undetermined. CDR3 length: 13 amino acids. The germline V gene has CDR1 SGHVS and CDR2 FQNEAQ. With 2 bases removed from V and 7 bases from J, the gap between germline ends came to 9 bases. The CDR3 sequence is CASSLQETQPQHF. CDR3 coding DNA: TGTGCCAGCAGCTTACAGGAGACACAGCCCCAGCATTTT.

This chain connects TRBV20-1 to TRBJ2-3; 7 bases fit TRBD2. V lost 6 bases to trimming and J lost 0 bases; unmatched junction nucleotides: 15. The CDR3 sequence is 17 residues long. Germline values: CDR1 DFQATT, CDR2 SNEGSKA (reference sequence). CDR3 bases: TGCAGTGCGTACGGGCTAGCGGCAACCCTAAGCACAGATACGCAGTATTTT. Protein product: CSAYGLAATLSTDTQYF.

This clonotype was counted many times. The V and J genes are TRBV28 and TRBJ2-7, with D possibly TRBD1 on 6 matching bases. The CDR3 totals 12 residues. CDR1 is MDHEN and CDR2 is SYDVKM in the germline V gene. The V end was cut by 7 bases, the J end by 3 bases, with 10 bases between. The CDR3 DNA follows: TGTGCCAGCAAGACCAGGGGCTACGAGCAGTACTTC. Its translation is CASKTRGYEQYF.

CDR3 DNA: TGCGCAACATCTCGGACAGGGGGCGGGTATGAGCAGTTCTTC. It yields the protein CATSRTGGGYEQFF. The V call is TRBV5-1, the J call TRBJ2-1; 11 bases are shared with TRBD1. The length of the CDR3 is 14 residues. Germline V gene lookup returns CDR1 SGHRS and CDR2 YFSETQ.

The table lists this clonotype with many counts. J is TRBJ2-1 and V is TRBV6-2 or TRBV6-3; 10 bases are shared with TRBD2. With 8 bases clipped from V and 6 bases from J, the junction kept 10 bases outside the gene matches. The CDR3 runs to 15 residues. In germline, CDR1 is MNHEY, CDR2 SVGEGT. The CDR3 here is CASHISGGASNEQFF. CDR3 sequence (DNA): TGTGCCAGCCATATAAGCGGGGGGGCCTCCAATGAGCAGTTCTTC.

The chain has TRBV9 and TRBJ2-4, with 7 nucleotides matching TRBD1. The CDR3 runs to 15 residues. The trim removed 4 bases at V and 2 bases at J, leaving 6 bases unmatched. Germline CDR1 and CDR2: SGDLS and YYNGEE. This CDR3 reads CASSPGGQTKNIQYF. The DNA of the CDR3 is TGTGCCAGCAGCCCTGGGGGACAGACCAAAAACATTCAGTACTTC.